This T cell receptor beta chain was obtained from a study of CD8 T cells in Susac syndrome (dated by TCRdb to between 2018 and 2020). Regarding the study in general: Of the Susac syndrome patients who were sequenced, eight or nine were in clinical remission while 5 or 6 had clinically active disease. Susac syndrome patients were therapy-naive, on corticosteroids (some also receiving IVIg), or on IVIg alone at blood withdrawal. The study used repertoire sequencing to test whether antigen drove CD8+ T cell activation and differentiation in Susac syndrome. Broad study findings and their caveats: In patients with Susac syndrome, the CD4+ T cell repertoire showed no detectable clonal expansion. The number of individuals in the TCR sequencing and HLA analysis was acknowledged as relatively small.

High-throughput TCR beta sequencing profiled peripheral blood CD8+ and CD4+ T cells from healthy donors, Susac syndrome patients and multiple sclerosis patients. The Susac syndrome patients fulfilled recently defined diagnostic criteria for either definite or probable disease. Bulk CD8+ and CD4+ T cells were purified by magnetic negative isolation, whereas CD8+ TEMRA cells were enriched by FACS. Blood was collected in EDTA tubes and processed within 24 hours, with PBMCs isolated through density gradient centrifugation. PBMCs intended for TCR sequencing were cryopreserved in liquid nitrogen and thawed later in a water bath at 37 degrees C. The sorted or isolated CD4+, CD8+ and CD8+ TEMRA cells reached a purity of at least 90%. This clonotype was recorded once. No antigen is known for it. The sample holds no much larger clone one base away, and base qualities are not on file. One read amounts to weak evidence.

The CDR3 measures 15 amino acids from cysteine to phenylalanine. Only the CDR3 DNA is retained, 45 bases long and in frame from the first base. V sheds 3 bases and J sheds 2 bases, leaving 11 bases between their ends. In the germline V gene, CDR1 corresponds to MDHEN and CDR2 to SYDVKM. RNA was extracted using the RNeasy kit, and about 0.5 to 1 ug of the RNA was reverse transcribed with random hexamers. TCR beta CDR3 regions were amplified with the immunoSEQ multiplex PCR assay covering 54 Vbeta and 13 Jbeta segments. Bias from PCR amplification was corrected by using a synthetic template baseline for primer optimization and for computational correction. On the study's bioinformatics: Reads were annotated to V, D and J genes per IMGT and analyzed with immunoSEQ Analyzer, keeping only productive sequences. To calculate clonality, Shannon entropy was normalized by log2 of the number of productive unique sequences and then subtracted from one. For each patient and control, public and private clones were evaluated among the 100 most prevalent clones. A clone was defined as Susac-specific if it was absent from the healthy and MS cohorts, from around 960 published viral clones and from other ImmuneACCESS disease sequences. TCRdb ran its own pipeline on the public reads, namely fastp trimming at Q25 and MiXCR clone calling, and kept in-frame beta chains. For every CDR3 protein sequence, its rows merge into one entry that carries the most common genes and DNA. The authors' filters were not applied to this entry. The sample table holds about 210,000 distinct CDR3 sequences, of which about 94% were seen once. Around 0.15% of the sample is taken by the ten largest.

The sequenced sample consisted of CD4+ T cells from PBMCs. The receptor's source is a human donor with Susac syndrome. The rearranged chain carries TRBV28 and TRBJ1-5, with TRBD1 as a weak D call on 6 bases. The CDR3 has the sequence CASSLHRDGNQPQHF. The sequence in DNA is TGTGCCAGCAGTTTGCACAGGGATGGCAATCAGCCCCAGCATTTT.